The clone carrying this T cell receptor (beta chain) has just one count. This entry is derived from a study of blood T cell repertoires in COVID-19. The cohort comprised adults aged 18 to 89 years residing in 20 to 30 US areas. In the authors' workflow: For nucleated cells, counts were estimated from reference gene primer amplification. Measured with immunoSEQ multiplex PCR; TCRdb has only the in-frame clones, and not every one. The DNA gave D and trimming, while V, J and clone size come from that table. Here the sample spans just over 250,000 clones, 80% to 90% being singletons. V lost 6 bases to trimming and J lost 5 bases, with 8 bases between them. Germline values: CDR1 SNHLY, CDR2 FYNNEI. This CDR3 contains 13 residues.

Sequencing was done on a sample of PBMCs or T cells enriched from blood (not recorded which). The J gene is TRBJ1-6, the V gene TRBV2; D unclear. This TCR came from a man younger than 40 with acute COVID-19. CDR3 DNA sequence: TGTGCCAGCAGGCGGGGAGATAATTCACCCCTCCACTTT. It is translated as CASRRGDNSPLHF.